This T cell receptor beta chain was captured in a study of blood T cell repertoires in COVID-19. As for the study in general: Spain, Italy and the United States supplied samples that represented acute and convalescent COVID-19.

Data came from immunoSEQ multiplex PCR; TCRdb stores just in-frame clones and leaves some out. This sample yields about 33,000 clones, of which approximately 85% are seen a single time; 7.3% belongs to the top ten. Sample: peripheral blood. This TCR derives from a human donor in a cohort sampled during active COVID-19.

The CDR3 loop is CASSSPRTGGYEQYF. The CDR3 DNA is TGTGCCAGCAGTTCCCCTCGGACAGGGGGCTACGAGCAGTACTTC. The chain uses TRBV28 and TRBJ2-7, with 10 positions matching TRBD1. From germline, CDR1 is MDHEN and CDR2 SYDVKM. The CDR3 is made up of 15 amino acids. The trim removed 4 bases at V and 3 bases at J, leaving 6 bases unmatched.